This TCR beta chain is from a study of Ad26.COV2.S vaccination and SARS-CoV-2 variants (dated by TCRdb to the early 2020s). Looking at the study overall: Vaccine-arm donors came from COV1001, a multicentre, randomized, double-blind, placebo-controlled phase I-IIa trial of Ad26.COV2.S in healthy adults. The TCR-sequenced set comprised approximately 30 samples: around 20 Ad26.COV2.S vaccine recipients, 5 placebo recipients and 8 SARS-CoV-2 convalescent individuals. Ad26.COV2.S was given intramuscularly at 5x10^10 or 1x10^11 viral particles, as a single shot or as two shots 56 days apart. Throughout the experiments and outcome assessment, investigators stayed blinded to trial group allocation. The specificity and breadth of SARS-CoV-2-reactive T cell receptors after Ad26.COV2.S vaccination were assessed by TCRbeta repertoire sequencing. Trial participants were randomized into five groups of five, in which low-dose or high-dose Ad26.COV2.S was given once or twice, or placebo was given on both occasions. What the research found in general, with its limitations: Comparable non-spike TCR breadth was observed between vaccine and placebo recipients, consistent with only spike being contained in the vaccine. Compared with placebo recipients, Ad26.COV2.S recipients showed higher spike-specific TCR breadth (P = 0.0014). The authors noted that total T cell responses may have been underestimated by the TCR breadth and depth analyses. Substantial breadth of spike-specific CD8+ and CD4+ T cell responses was reported after vaccination. The study was not powered to compare responses between vaccine doses or regimens.

What the treatment or condition label conveys for this sample: over 15 received Ad26.COV2.S at low or high dose, single or two shots; 5 received placebo; per-sample allocation not given. For vaccine and placebo recipients, the sequenced repertoires came from samples collected on day 63 after the first injection. Between 29 July and 7 August 2020, Cohort 1b enrolled about two dozen adults aged 18-55 years at one site in Boston, USA. Ad26.COV2.S consisted of a replication-incompetent adenovirus type 26 vector by which a prefusion-stabilized SARS-CoV-2 spike protein from the original Wuhan strain was expressed. According to the germline V gene (reference sequence), CDR1 reads GTSNPN and CDR2 reads SVGIG. Cut back by 3 bases and 0 bases, the V and J ends lie 9 bases apart. From its cysteine to its phenylalanine, the CDR3 spans 14 amino acids. Solely the CDR3 DNA is kept, with 42 bases framed from the first base.

The immunoSEQ Assay was the method used to sequence TCRbeta CDR3 regions. After extraction, genomic DNA underwent amplification by bias-controlled multiplex PCR, followed by high-throughput sequencing. The authors' analysis ran thus. Collapsing and filtering of sequences were performed to quantify the absolute abundance of each unique TCRbeta CDR3 region. Usable DNA was measured by amplifying reference genes present in all nucleated cells, and TCRbeta template counts were normalized to that usable DNA to estimate T cell fraction. Repertoire TCRs were annotated as SARS-CoV-2-specific when V gene, CDR3 amino acid sequence and J gene were exactly matched to a known reactive TCR set. MIRA supplied the reference SARS-CoV-2 TCR set, which was filtered for enrichment in COVID-19-positive ImmuneCODE repertoires so that public or cross-reactive TCRs were removed. Using the MIRA antigens, annotated TCRs were further analysed by specific ORF or by position within an ORF. Breadth was defined as the number of annotated unique rearrangements divided by the total number of unique productive rearrangements, and depth was defined as the summed frequency of the annotated unique rearrangements. Two-sided Wilcoxon rank-sum tests were applied when comparing TCR breadth between groups. TCRdb took this table from immuneACCESS and kept in-frame rearrangements with V and J called. Such tables lack part of the clones; where checked against another copy, unresolved V genes explain under half of the gap, and the rest is unexplained. V and J calls plus clone size are reproduced from that table; the DNA served to infer D and trimming. The sample table shows approximately 460,000 clones, and 80% to 90% are seen once. Approximately 1.7% of the sample is taken by the ten largest.

To note about this clone: The antigen this receptor binds is unknown. Base qualities were left out, and no much larger clone turns up one base away.

The receptor's source is a person between 18 and 60 years old who received the Ad26.COV2.S COVID-19 vaccine or a placebo. The receptor chain draws on TRBV30 and TRBJ1-3, with no confident D gene call. The sample consisted of peripheral blood, taken in a trial of Ad26.COV2.S vaccine versus placebo. The DNA sequence reads TGTGCCTGGAGCCGTGGGATCTCTGGAAACACCATATATTTT. The resulting protein is CAWSRGISGNTIYF. Here the CDR3 is joined to the reference TRBV30 and TRBJ1-3 genes, and the full variable domain is: SQTIHQWPATLVQPVGSPLSLECTVEGTSNPNLYWYRQAAGRGLQLLFYSVGIGQISSEVPQNLSASRPQDRQFILSSKKLLLSDSGFYLCAWSRGISGNTIYFGEGSWLTVV.